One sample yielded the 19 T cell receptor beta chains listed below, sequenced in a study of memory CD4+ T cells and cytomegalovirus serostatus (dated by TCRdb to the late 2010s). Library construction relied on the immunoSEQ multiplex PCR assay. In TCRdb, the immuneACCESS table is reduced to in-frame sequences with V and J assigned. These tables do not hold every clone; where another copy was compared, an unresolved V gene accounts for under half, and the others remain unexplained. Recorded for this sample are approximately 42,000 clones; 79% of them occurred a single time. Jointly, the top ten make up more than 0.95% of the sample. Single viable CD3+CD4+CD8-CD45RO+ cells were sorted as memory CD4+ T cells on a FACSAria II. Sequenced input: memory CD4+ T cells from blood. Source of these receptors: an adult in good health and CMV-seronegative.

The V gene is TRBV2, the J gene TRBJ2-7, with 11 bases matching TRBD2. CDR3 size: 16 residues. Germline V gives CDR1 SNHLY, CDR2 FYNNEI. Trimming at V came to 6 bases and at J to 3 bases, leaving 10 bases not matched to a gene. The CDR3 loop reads CASREGLAVGGYEQYF. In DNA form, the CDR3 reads TGTGCCAGCAGGGAGGGACTAGCGGTCGGGGGCTACGAGCAGTACTTC.

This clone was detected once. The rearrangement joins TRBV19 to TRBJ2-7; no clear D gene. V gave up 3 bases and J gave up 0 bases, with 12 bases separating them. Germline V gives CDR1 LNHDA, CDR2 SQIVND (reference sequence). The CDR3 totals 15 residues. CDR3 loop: CASSIASRGSYEQYF. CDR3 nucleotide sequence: TGTGCCAGTAGTATCGCGTCGCGCGGCTCCTACGAGCAGTACTTC.

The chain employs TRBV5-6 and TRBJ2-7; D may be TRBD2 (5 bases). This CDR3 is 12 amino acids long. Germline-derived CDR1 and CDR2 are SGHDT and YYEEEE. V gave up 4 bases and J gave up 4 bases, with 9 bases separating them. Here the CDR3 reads CASSRRTYEQYF. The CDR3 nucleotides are TGTGCCAGCAGCCGGAGGACGTACGAGCAGTACTTC.

The CDR3 is CASPQGGETQYF. Here the CDR3 DNA reads TGTGCCAGTCCTCAGGGAGGGGAGACCCAGTACTTC. The rearrangement joins TRBV6-7 to TRBJ2-5; TRBD2 aligns across 7 bases. TRBV6-7 is sorted into the ORF group, with uncertain function. V was clipped by 9 bases and J by 5 bases; unmatched bases: 6. CDR3 length equals 12 residues.

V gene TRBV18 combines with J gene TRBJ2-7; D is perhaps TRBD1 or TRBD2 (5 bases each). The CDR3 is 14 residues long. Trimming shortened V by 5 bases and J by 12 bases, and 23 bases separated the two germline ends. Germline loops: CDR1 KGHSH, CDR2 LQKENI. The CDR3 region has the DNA TGTGCCAGCTCATCCGGGACCCAGCCCTCGGATCTGTACTTC. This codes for CASSSGTQPSDLYF.

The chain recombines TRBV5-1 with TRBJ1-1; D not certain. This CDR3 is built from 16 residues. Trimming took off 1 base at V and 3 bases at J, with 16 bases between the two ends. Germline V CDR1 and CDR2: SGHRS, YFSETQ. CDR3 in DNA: TGCGCCAGCAGCTTGACTATCCAAAGGGTGGACACTGAAGCTTTCTTT. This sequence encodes CASSLTIQRVDTEAFF.

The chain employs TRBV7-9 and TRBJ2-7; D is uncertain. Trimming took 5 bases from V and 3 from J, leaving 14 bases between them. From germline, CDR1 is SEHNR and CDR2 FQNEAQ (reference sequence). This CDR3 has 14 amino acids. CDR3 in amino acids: CASSLQLDGYEQYF. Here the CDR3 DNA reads TGTGCCAGCAGCCTCCAGTTGGACGGCTACGAGCAGTACTTC.

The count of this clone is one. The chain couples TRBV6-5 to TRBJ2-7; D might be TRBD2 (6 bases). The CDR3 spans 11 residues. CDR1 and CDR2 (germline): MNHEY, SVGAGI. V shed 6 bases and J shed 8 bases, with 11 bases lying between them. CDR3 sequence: CASSLAGKQYF. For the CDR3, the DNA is TGTGCCAGCAGCCTGGCGGGGAAGCAGTACTTC.

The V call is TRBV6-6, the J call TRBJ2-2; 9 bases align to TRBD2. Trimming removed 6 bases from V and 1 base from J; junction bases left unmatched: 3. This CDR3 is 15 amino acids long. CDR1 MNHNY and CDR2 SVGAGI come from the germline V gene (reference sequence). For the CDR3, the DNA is TGTGCCAGCAGAAGGACTAGCGTGAACACCGGGGAGCTGTTTTTT. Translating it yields CASRRTSVNTGELFF.

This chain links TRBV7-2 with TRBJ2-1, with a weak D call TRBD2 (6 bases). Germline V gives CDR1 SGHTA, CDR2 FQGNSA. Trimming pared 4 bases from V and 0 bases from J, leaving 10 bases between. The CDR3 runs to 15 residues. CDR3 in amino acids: CASSYGTLSYNEQFF. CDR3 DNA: TGTGCCAGCAGCTACGGGACTCTCTCCTACAATGAGCAGTTCTTC.

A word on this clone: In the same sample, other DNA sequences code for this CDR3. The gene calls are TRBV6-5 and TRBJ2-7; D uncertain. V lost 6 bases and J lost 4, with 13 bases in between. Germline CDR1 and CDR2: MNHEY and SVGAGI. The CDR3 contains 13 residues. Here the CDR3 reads CASRRARPYEQYF. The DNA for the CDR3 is TGTGCCAGCAGAAGAGCTAGGCCATACGAGCAGTACTTC.

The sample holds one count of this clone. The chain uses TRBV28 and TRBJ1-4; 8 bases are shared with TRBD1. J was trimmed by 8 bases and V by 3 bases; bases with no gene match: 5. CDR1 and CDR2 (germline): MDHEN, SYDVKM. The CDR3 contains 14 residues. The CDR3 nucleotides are TGTGCCAGCAGTTTTGGACAGGGTCGCGAAAAACTGTTTTTT. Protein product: CASSFGQGREKLFF.

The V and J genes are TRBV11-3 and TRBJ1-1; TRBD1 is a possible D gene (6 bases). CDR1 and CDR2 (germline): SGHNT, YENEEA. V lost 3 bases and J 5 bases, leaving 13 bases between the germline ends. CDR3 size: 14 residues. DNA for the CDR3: TGTGCCAGCAGCTTGCGTATACAGGGTACTGAAGCTTTCTTT. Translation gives CASSLRIQGTEAFF.

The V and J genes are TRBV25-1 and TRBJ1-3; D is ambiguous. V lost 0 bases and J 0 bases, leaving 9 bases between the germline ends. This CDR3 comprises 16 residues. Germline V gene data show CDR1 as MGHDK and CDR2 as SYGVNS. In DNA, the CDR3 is TGTGCCAGCAGTGAATATATCGACCCCTCTGGAAACACCATATATTTT. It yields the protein CASSEYIDPSGNTIYF.

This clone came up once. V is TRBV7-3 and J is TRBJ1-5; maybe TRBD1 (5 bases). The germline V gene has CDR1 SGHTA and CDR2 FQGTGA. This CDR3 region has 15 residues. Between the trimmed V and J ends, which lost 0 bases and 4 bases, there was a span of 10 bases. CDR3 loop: CASSLTGTGNQPQHF. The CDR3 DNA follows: TGTGCCAGCAGCTTAACCGGGACGGGGAATCAGCCCCAGCATTTT.

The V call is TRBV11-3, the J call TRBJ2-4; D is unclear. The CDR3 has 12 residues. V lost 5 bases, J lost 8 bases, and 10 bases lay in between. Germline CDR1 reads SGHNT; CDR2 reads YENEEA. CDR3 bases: TGTGCCAGCAGCCCCAGGTCGGACATTCAGTACTTC. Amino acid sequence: CASSPRSDIQYF.

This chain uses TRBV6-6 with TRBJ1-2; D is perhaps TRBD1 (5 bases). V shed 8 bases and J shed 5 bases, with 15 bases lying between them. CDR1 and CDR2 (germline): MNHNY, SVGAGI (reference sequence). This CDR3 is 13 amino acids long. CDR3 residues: CASAYQRGYGYTF. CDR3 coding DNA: TGTGCCAGCGCCTATCAAAGGGGATATGGCTACACCTTC.

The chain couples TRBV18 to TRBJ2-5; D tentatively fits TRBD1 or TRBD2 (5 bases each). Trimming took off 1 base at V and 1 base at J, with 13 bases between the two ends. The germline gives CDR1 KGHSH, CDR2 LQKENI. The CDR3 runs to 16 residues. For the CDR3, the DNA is TGTGCCAGCTCACCACGGTCCGAGGGGCGCCAAGAGACCCAGTACTTC. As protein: CASSPRSEGRQETQYF.

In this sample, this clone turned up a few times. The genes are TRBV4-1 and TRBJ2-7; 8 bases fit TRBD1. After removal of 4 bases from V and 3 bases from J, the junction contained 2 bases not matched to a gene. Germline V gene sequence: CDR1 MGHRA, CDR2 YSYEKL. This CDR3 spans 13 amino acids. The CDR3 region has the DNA TGCGCCAGCAGCCGAGGACAGGGCTACGAGCAGTACTTC. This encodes CASSRGQGYEQYF.